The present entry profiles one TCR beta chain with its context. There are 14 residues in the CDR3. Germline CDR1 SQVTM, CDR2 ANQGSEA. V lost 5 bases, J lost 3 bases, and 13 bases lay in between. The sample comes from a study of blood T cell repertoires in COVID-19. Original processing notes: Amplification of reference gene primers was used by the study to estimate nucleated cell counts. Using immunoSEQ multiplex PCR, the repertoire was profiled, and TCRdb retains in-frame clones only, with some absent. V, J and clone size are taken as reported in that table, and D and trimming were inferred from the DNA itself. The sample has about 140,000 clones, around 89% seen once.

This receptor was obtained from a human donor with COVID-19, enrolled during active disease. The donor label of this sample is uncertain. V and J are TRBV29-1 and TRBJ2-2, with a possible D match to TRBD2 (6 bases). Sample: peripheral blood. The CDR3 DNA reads TGCAGCGTTCGCGGGGACGCGCACACCGGGGAGCTGTTTTTT. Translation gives CSVRGDAHTGELFF.